The 19 T cell receptor beta chains below come from one sample, sequenced in a study of memory CD4+ T cells and cytomegalovirus serostatus. Single viable CD3+CD4+CD8-CD45RO+ cells were sorted as the memory CD4+ T cells. Sequencing was performed with immunoSEQ multiplex PCR; in TCRdb, only in-frame clones are kept and a portion is missing. The sample has over 40,000 clones; around 72% are singletons. The sequenced sample consisted of memory CD4+ T cells from blood. Source of these receptors: an adult in good health and CMV-seronegative.

This clone appeared a few times. The J gene is TRBJ2-1, the V gene TRBV6-5; 8 bases fit TRBD2. The CDR3 runs to 14 residues. V lost 4 bases and J lost 8; bases outside the gene matches: 7. Germline V gene data show CDR1 as MNHEY and CDR2 as SVGAGI. The CDR3 sequence: CASSSTGGPHEQFF. The CDR3 nucleotides are TGTGCCAGCAGTTCAACGGGGGGGCCCCATGAGCAGTTCTTC.

This chain links TRBV5-1 with TRBJ1-1; D is uncertain. The germline CDR1 and CDR2 sequences are SGHRS and YFSETQ. This CDR3 region has 13 residues. V was pared by 2 bases and J by 1 base, with 6 bases between. The CDR3 DNA sequence: TGCGCCAGCAGCTTAACAGCGAACACTGAAGCTTTCTTT. It yields the protein CASSLTANTEAFF.

This clone was picked up one time. This chain links TRBV5-5 with TRBJ2-2; D is ambiguous. Germline CDR1 is SGHKS and CDR2 is YYEKEE (reference sequence). This CDR3 region has 14 residues. The V end lost 2 bases, the J end lost 7 bases, and 12 bases lay between the germline ends. The CDR3 DNA reads TGTGCCAGCAGCTTAGAGGTTGGCTTCGGGGAGCTGTTTTTT. This gives the protein CASSLEVGFGELFF.

Written as DNA, the CDR3 is TGTGCCTGGGCCCGACAGATCTCCTACGAGCAGTACTTC. Translating gives CAWARQISYEQYF. The chain is built from TRBV30 and TRBJ2-7; perhaps TRBD1 as D (5 bases). The CDR3 extends over 13 amino acids. Germline CDR1 reads GTSNPN; CDR2 reads SVGIG (reference sequence). Trimming shortened V by 5 bases and J by 0 bases, and 11 bases separated the two germline ends.

Here the CDR3 DNA reads TGCGCCAGCAGCTACAAGCAGGAGTCTGAAAAACTGTTTTTT. It yields the protein CASSYKQESEKLFF. The chain joins TRBV4-1 to TRBJ1-4; D gene unclear. The CDR3 loop spans 14 amino acids. With 5 bases removed from V and 7 bases from J, the gap between germline ends came to 14 bases. The germline gives CDR1 MGHRA, CDR2 YSYEKL.

The genes are TRBV11-2 and TRBJ1-5, with D unresolved. Per the germline V gene, CDR1 is SGHAT and CDR2 is FQNNGV. Trimming stripped 0 bases from V and 7 bases from J, with 7 bases between. The CDR3 has 13 amino acids. The CDR3 region has the DNA TGTGCCAGCAGCTTAGAGGCCTGGCAGCCCCAGCATTTT. Residues: CASSLEAWQPQHF.

Notes on this clone: This same CDR3 is encoded by further DNA sequences in the sample. The chain joins TRBV9 to TRBJ1-2; D gene ambiguous. This CDR3 contains 13 residues. Trimming took off 0 bases at V and 2 bases at J, with 5 bases between the two ends. The germline V gene has CDR1 SGDLS and CDR2 YYNGEE. The CDR3 loop reads CASSVAENYGYTF. Written as DNA, the CDR3 is TGTGCCAGCAGCGTAGCCGAAAACTATGGCTACACCTTC.

This clone was detected only a few times. The rearrangement links TRBV29-1 to TRBJ2-3, with a tentative D call TRBD1 (5 bases). The CDR3 is 12 residues long. CDR1 is SQVTM and CDR2 is ANQGSEA in the germline V gene. V was clipped by 3 bases and J by 1 base, with 5 bases between them. DNA of the CDR3: TGCAGCGTTGACAGGGGCACAGATACGCAGTATTTT. Protein: CSVDRGTDTQYF.

J is TRBJ2-7 and V is TRBV11-2, with 8 nucleotides matching TRBD2. The CDR3 consists of 16 residues. The V gene's germline CDR1 is SGHAT and CDR2 FQNNGV. After removal of 5 bases from V and 2 bases from J, the junction contained 11 bases not matched to a gene. The CDR3 region has the DNA TGTGCCAGCAGCAGAGGGCGGGGGGCCCTCCCCTACGAGCAGTACTTC. This gives the protein CASSRGRGALPYEQYF.

This chain uses TRBV10-1 with TRBJ2-3; TRBD2 might be the D (5 bases). Germline V CDR1 and CDR2: WNHNN, SYGVQD (reference sequence). The length of the CDR3 is 13 residues. Trimming left V 4 bases short and J 4 bases short, with 9 bases between. The DNA for the CDR3 is TGCGCCAGCAGTGCCCGGGGTGCAGATACGCAGTATTTT. Amino acids: CASSARGADTQYF.

This chain uses TRBV11-3 with TRBJ1-1, with D maybe TRBD1 (6 bases). Deletions cut 3 bases from V and 5 bases from J, with 10 bases between. The CDR3 sequence is 13 residues long. Germline CDR1 and CDR2: SGHNT and YENEEA. The CDR3 bases are TGTGCCAGCAGCTTGTCTAGGGGGACTGAAGCTTTCTTT. Encoded protein: CASSLSRGTEAFF. Using reference TRBV11-3 and TRBJ1-1 for the parts outside the CDR3, the full variable domain is EAGVVQSPRYKIIEKKQPVAFWCNPISGHNTLYWYLQNLGQGPELLIRYENEEAVDDSQLPKDRFSAERLKGVDSTLKIQPAELGDSAVYLCASSLSRGTEAFFGQGTRLTVV.

The rearrangement links TRBV5-1 to TRBJ2-3, with D tentatively TRBD1 (6 bases). The CDR3 is made up of 12 amino acids. The germline V gene has CDR1 SGHRS and CDR2 YFSETQ. Trimming took 5 bases from V and 5 from J, leaving 9 bases between them. The CDR3 DNA follows: TGCGCCAGCAGGGAGACAGGAGATACGCAGTATTTT. Amino acids: CASRETGDTQYF.

The gene calls are TRBV10-3 and TRBJ2-5, with TRBD2 matching 8 bases. The tail of the sequence fits TRBJ2-7 better, so the J call may be wrong. From germline, CDR1 is ENHRY and CDR2 SYGVKD. The CDR3 loop spans 17 amino acids. The CDR3 sequence: CAISESFPGGQLYEQYF. DNA of the CDR3: TGTGCCATCAGTGAGTCGTTCCCGGGGGGGCAACTCTACGAGCAGTACTTC.

Note on this clone: The junction shows a germline mismatch at one end, possibly a read error. This rearrangement joins TRBV7-7 to TRBJ2-5; D is possibly TRBD1 (6 bases). The germline V gene encodes CDR1 SSHAT and CDR2 FNYEAQ (reference sequence). The CDR3 is 15 residues long. CDR3 residues: CASSLEGGSTETQYF. The CDR3 DNA reads TGTGCTAGCAGCTTAGAAGGGGGTTCCACAGAGACCCAGTACTTC.

The rearrangement uses TRBV4-1 and TRBJ2-2; D assignment may be TRBD1 or TRBD2 (5 bases each). The length of the CDR3 is 17 residues. The V and J ends lost 4 bases and 3 bases respectively, with 18 bases between them. Germline loops: CDR1 MGHRA, CDR2 YSYEKL. CDR3 amino acids: CASSRGWRLGDTGELFF. CDR3 in DNA: TGCGCCAGCAGCCGAGGGTGGCGGCTAGGGGACACCGGGGAGCTGTTTTTT.

The chain uses TRBV11-2 and TRBJ2-7; 14 nucleotides line up with TRBD2. Germline-derived CDR1 and CDR2 are SGHAT and FQNNGV. V trimming: 1 base; J trimming: 4 bases; junction bases outside the gene matches: 0. The CDR3 length is 15 residues. CDR3: CASSLGLAGGYEQYF. For the CDR3, the DNA is TGTGCCAGCAGCTTAGGACTAGCGGGGGGGTACGAGCAGTACTTC. The variable domain in full, completed from reference TRBV11-2 and TRBJ2-7, reads EAGVAQSPRYKIIEKRQSVAFWCNPISGHATLYWYQQILGQGPKLLIQFQNNGVVDDSQLPKDRFSAERLKGVDSTLKIQPAKLEDSAVYLCASSLGLAGGYEQYFGPGTRLTVT.

This sequence joins TRBV6-5 and TRBJ1-3; a weak D match, TRBD1 (6 bases). Trimming left V 0 bases short and J 0 bases short, with 6 bases between. Germline V gene data show CDR1 as MNHEY and CDR2 as SVGAGI. The CDR3 consists of 15 residues. The CDR3 DNA is TGTGCCAGCAGTTACTCGGACAGCTCTGGAAACACCATATATTTT. The encoded protein is CASSYSDSSGNTIYF.

The gene calls are TRBV10-2 and TRBJ1-2, with TRBD1 matching over 7 bases. CDR1 is WSHSY and CDR2 is SAAADI in the germline V gene. This CDR3 has 14 residues. The J segment lost 8 bases and the V segment lost 5 bases, leaving 11 bases of the junction unmatched. CDR3 nucleotides: TGCGCCAGCAGTAGCCTGACAGGGTTGGGCGGCTACACCTTC. This codes for CASSSLTGLGGYTF.

The V gene is TRBV2, the J gene TRBJ1-4; D possibly corresponds to TRBD1 (5 bases). Germline V gene data show CDR1 as SNHLY and CDR2 as FYNNEI. CDR3 size: 13 residues. With 6 bases removed from V and 7 bases from J, the gap between germline ends came to 12 bases. CDR3 sequence: CASRGQGGEKLFF. For the CDR3, the DNA is TGTGCCAGCAGGGGGCAGGGTGGTGAAAAACTGTTTTTT. The full variable domain, with the rest looked up from reference TRBV2 and TRBJ1-4, is EPEVTQTPSHQVTQMGQEVILRCVPISNHLYFYWYRQILGQKVEFLVSFYNNEISEKSEIFDDQFSVERPDGSNFTLKIRSTKLEDSAMYFCASRGQGGEKLFFGSGTQLSVL.